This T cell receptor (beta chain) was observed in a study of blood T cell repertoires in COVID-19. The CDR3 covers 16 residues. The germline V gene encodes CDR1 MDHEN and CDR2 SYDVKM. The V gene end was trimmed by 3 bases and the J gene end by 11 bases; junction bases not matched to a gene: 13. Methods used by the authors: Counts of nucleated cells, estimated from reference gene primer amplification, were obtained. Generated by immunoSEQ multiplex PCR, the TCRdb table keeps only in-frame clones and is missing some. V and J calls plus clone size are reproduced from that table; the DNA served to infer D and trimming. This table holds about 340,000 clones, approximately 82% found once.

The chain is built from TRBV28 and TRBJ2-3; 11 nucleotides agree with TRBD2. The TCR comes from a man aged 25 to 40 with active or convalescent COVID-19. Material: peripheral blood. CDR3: CASSFGGLADLVGQYF. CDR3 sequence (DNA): TGTGCCAGCAGTTTCGGGGGACTAGCGGACCTAGTAGGGCAGTATTTT.